This T cell receptor (beta chain) derives from a study of blood T cell repertoires in COVID-19. On the study more broadly: COVID-19 samples collected from the United States, Italy and Spain covered acute and convalescent phases. Sources were T cells, B-cell-depleted T cells, or PBMCs; the material itself was cDNA or gDNA.

This CDR3 contains 16 residues. Deletions cut 4 bases from V and 3 bases from J, with 16 bases between. Germline V gives CDR1 MGHDK, CDR2 SYGVNS. Data came from immunoSEQ multiplex PCR; TCRdb stores just in-frame clones and leaves some out. Of around 170,000 clones in the sample, around 80% were seen once. This chain joins TRBV25-1 and TRBJ1-5; no firm D call. The receptor was isolated from a man aged 30 to 45 with active or convalescent COVID-19. The sequenced sample was peripheral blood. The CDR3 loop reads CASSASDTYLNQPQHF. The DNA of the CDR3 is TGTGCCAGCAGTGCGTCCGACACTTACCTCAATCAGCCCCAGCATTTT.